A single sample is the source of the 4 T cell receptor beta chains below, sequenced in a study of blood T cell repertoires in COVID-19. The repertoire was sequenced with immunoSEQ multiplex PCR; TCRdb's copy has only in-frame clones and lacks some. The repertoire holds 30,000 to 40,000 clones, about 92% seen once, with over 0.85% in the top ten. Sequencing was done on a sample of peripheral blood. These receptors were taken from a male donor with active COVID-19.

This chain connects TRBV30 to TRBJ2-7, with TRBD2 matching over 7 bases. Germline loops: CDR1 GTSNPN, CDR2 SVGIG (reference sequence). V lost 2 bases and J lost 3; bases outside the gene matches: 1. The CDR3 spans 12 residues. The CDR3 nucleotides are TGTGCCTGGAGTCGGGACTACTACGAGCAGTACTTC. Residues: CAWSRDYYEQYF.

This clone showed up just once. This chain links TRBV18 with TRBJ1-2; 12 nucleotides align to TRBD1. The CDR3 consists of 17 residues. Germline loops: CDR1 KGHSH, CDR2 LQKENI. V was pared by 3 bases and J by 6 bases, with 11 bases of the junction left unmatched. This chain's CDR3 is CASSPLLGTGGKDGYTF. As DNA, the CDR3 is TGTGCCAGCTCACCTCTCTTAGGGACAGGGGGCAAGGATGGCTACACCTTC.

This chain links TRBV7-9 with TRBJ2-2; TRBD1 matches at 7 bases. The J segment lost 5 bases and the V segment lost 5 bases, leaving 8 bases of the junction unmatched. Germline V CDR1 and CDR2: SEHNR, FQNEAQ (reference sequence). The CDR3 runs 15 residues. CDR3 bases: TGTGCCAGCAGCCGTTACAGGGGCGGGACCGGGGAGCTGTTTTTT. Encoded protein: CASSRYRGGTGELFF.

This rearrangement joins TRBV7-5 to TRBJ1-1; no DNA check was done on the table's D call, TRBD1. TRBV7-5 constitutes a pseudogene. This CDR3 comprises 13 residues. This CDR3 is CVRSLSGNTEAFF. CDR3 in DNA: TGTGTCAGAAGCTTATCAGGGAACACTGAAGCTTTCTTT.